Presented here are 8 T cell receptor beta chains from one specimen sequenced in a study of blood T cell repertoires in COVID-19. The table came from immunoSEQ multiplex PCR; TCRdb's copy has only in-frame clones and leaves some out. The table lists a few hundred thousand clones, around 85% of them singletons. The sequenced sample consisted of PBMCs or T cells enriched from blood (not recorded which). These receptors all come from a man under 40 who had recovered from COVID-19.

This chain uses TRBV19 with TRBJ2-6; possibly TRBD1 for D (5 bases). Trimming removed 6 bases at V and 1 base at J, with 7 bases between. CDR1 is LNHDA, CDR2 SQIVND, per germline (reference sequence). The CDR3 runs 14 residues. The CDR3 DNA follows: TGTGCCAGTAGCCAGGGTTCTGGGGCCAACGTCCTGACTTTC. It codes for CASSQGSGANVLTF.

V usage is TRBV2 and J usage is TRBJ1-4, with a weak D call TRBD1 (6 bases). The V end lost 6 bases, the J end lost 4 bases, and 15 bases lay between the germline ends. Germline assignment: CDR1 SNHLY and CDR2 FYNNEI. The CDR3 totals 15 residues. CDR3 residues: CASRNREGVNEKLFF. CDR3 bases: TGTGCCAGCAGGAACAGGGAGGGGGTTAATGAAAAACTGTTTTTT.

V usage is TRBV5-4 and J usage is TRBJ1-2, with TRBD1 matching 8 bases. Looked up from germline, CDR1 is SGHNT and CDR2 is YYREEE (reference sequence). CDR3 length: 14 amino acids. V was clipped by 0 bases and J by 7 bases; unmatched bases: 5. CDR3 sequence (DNA): TGTGCCAGCAGCTTGGTGCTGGACAGGGCTGGCTACACCTTC. Translation: CASSLVLDRAGYTF.

The chain is built from TRBV19 and TRBJ1-4; D is possibly TRBD1 (5 bases). CDR3 length equals 16 residues. CDR1 and CDR2 from the germline V gene are LNHDA and SQIVND (reference sequence). V lost 4 bases and J lost 6, with 18 bases in between. The DNA of the CDR3 is TGTGCCAGTAGTAATGGGTGGGCAGGGATGGATGAAAAACTGTTTTTT. Translated: CASSNGWAGMDEKLFF. Together with reference TRBV19 and TRBJ1-4, the CDR3 gives the full variable domain: DGGITQSPKYLFRKEGQNVTLSCEQNLNHDAMYWYRQDPGQGLRLIYYSQIVNDFQKGDIAEGYSVSREKKESFPLTVTSAQKNPTAFYLCASSNGWAGMDEKLFFGSGTQLSVL.

The chain recombines TRBV7-9 with TRBJ1-3, with 7 bases that match TRBD1. Germline V gene lookup returns CDR1 SEHNR and CDR2 FQNEAQ (reference sequence). The V gene end was trimmed by 4 bases and the J gene end by 0 bases; junction bases not matched to a gene: 9. The CDR3 sequence is 17 residues long. CDR3 residues: CASSSRMDRSSGNTIYF. CDR3 bases: TGTGCCAGCAGCTCTAGAATGGACAGGAGCTCTGGAAACACCATATATTTT.

This clone showed up just once. This rearrangement joins TRBV4-2 to TRBJ1-3, with D perhaps TRBD1 (6 bases). Trimming cost V 1 base and J 7 bases, with 17 bases left between them. The germline CDR1 and CDR2 sequences are LGHNA and YNFKEQ. The CDR3 loop spans 16 amino acids. In nucleotides, the CDR3 is TGTGCCAGCAGCCAAGTTATGGACAGCTCCCCCAACACCATATATTTT. Residues: CASSQVMDSSPNTIYF.

The chain joins TRBV13 to TRBJ2-7, with 11 positions matching TRBD1. The ends lost 5 bases at V and 3 bases at J; junction bases unmatched: 6. Germline V gene lookup returns CDR1 PRHDT and CDR2 FYEKMQ (reference sequence). CDR3 length: 15 residues. The CDR3 nucleotides are TGTGCCAGCAGCCGGCCGGGACAGGGGGGCTACGAGCAGTACTTC. Its protein is CASSRPGQGGYEQYF. Full variable domain (outside the CDR3, taken from reference TRBV13 and TRBJ2-7): AAGVIQSPRHLIKEKRETATLKCYPIPRHDTVYWYQQGPGQDPQFLISFYEKMQSDKGSIPDRFSAQQFSDYHSELNMSSLELGDSALYFCASSRPGQGGYEQYFGPGTRLTVT.

The V gene is TRBV11-2, the J gene TRBJ1-3; D is uncertain. The V end lost 5 bases, the J end lost 0 bases, and 8 bases lay between the germline ends. This CDR3 is built from 14 residues. Germline CDR1 is SGHAT and CDR2 is FQNNGV. Here the CDR3 DNA reads TGTGCCAGCAGCCCCGGGATCTCTGGAAACACCATATATTTT. Residues: CASSPGISGNTIYF.